One sample yielded the 19 T cell receptor beta chains listed below, sequenced in a study of blood T cell repertoires in COVID-19. Sequenced by immunoSEQ multiplex PCR; TCRdb stores in-frame clones only, minus some. The sample yields some 210,000 clones, less than 90% seen once. Source material: peripheral blood. Receptors were obtained from a human donor in a cohort sampled during active COVID-19.

This chain uses TRBV5-1 with TRBJ2-5; D may be TRBD2 (5 bases). The CDR3 consists of 15 residues. Germline V gives CDR1 SGHRS, CDR2 YFSETQ. V was shortened by 4 bases and J by 4 bases, with 17 bases between the two germline ends. CDR3 loop: CASSARTVPGETQYF. CDR3 nucleotide sequence: TGCGCCAGCAGCGCCAGGACTGTTCCAGGAGAGACCCAGTACTTC.

Here the CDR3 DNA reads TGTGCCAGCAGCCTGAGACAGACGAGCACTGAAGCTTTCTTT. It specifies CASSLRQTSTEAFF. V usage is TRBV11-2 and J usage is TRBJ1-1; tentative D call: TRBD1 (5 bases). Germline assignment: CDR1 SGHAT and CDR2 FQNNGV. The CDR3 length is 14 residues. The V and J ends lost 5 bases and 4 bases respectively, with 14 bases between them.

The V call is TRBV7-6, the J call TRBJ2-2; D unresolved. Germline CDR1 SGHVS, CDR2 FNYEAQ. V lost 1 base, J lost 0 bases, and 3 bases lay in between. CDR3 length: 14 amino acids. The CDR3 is CASSLVSNTGELFF. The CDR3 DNA is TGTGCCAGCAGCTTAGTATCGAACACCGGGGAGCTGTTTTTT. Together with reference TRBV7-6 and TRBJ2-2, the CDR3 gives the full variable domain: GAGVSQSPRYKVTKRGQDVALRCDPISGHVSLYWYRQALGQGPEFLTYFNYEAQQDKSGLPNDRFSAERPEGSISTLTIQRTEQRDSAMYRCASSLVSNTGELFFGEGSRLTVL.

The chain is built from TRBV19 and TRBJ2-7; maybe TRBD2 (6 bases). Per the germline V gene, CDR1 is LNHDA and CDR2 is SQIVND (reference sequence). There are 14 residues in the CDR3. Trimming took off 5 bases at V and 4 bases at J, with 15 bases between the two ends. CDR3 in DNA: TGTGCCAGTAGTGCCACCGGGACTTTTTACGAGCAGTACTTC. Its translation is CASSATGTFYEQYF.

This clone came up a few times. CDR3 DNA: TGTGCCAGCAGTGAGTATTCGTACAGTTTAGGGGCTGAAGCTTTCTTT. Translated: CASSEYSYSLGAEAFF. The J gene is TRBJ1-1, the V gene TRBV27; possible D gene TRBD1, 5 bases. There are 16 residues in the CDR3. The germline V and J ends were trimmed by 5 bases and 6 bases, with 22 bases remaining between them. Germline loops: CDR1 MNHEY, CDR2 SMNVEV (reference sequence).

The chain links TRBV29-1 to TRBJ2-1, with D possibly being TRBD2 (6 bases). The CDR3 consists of 13 residues. Trimming took 5 bases from V and 7 from J, leaving 15 bases between them. Germline CDR1 is SQVTM and CDR2 is ANQGSEA. Here the CDR3 DNA reads TGCAGCGTTCTCGGGAGCGGAAGGAATGAGCAGTTCTTC. The encoded protein is CSVLGSGRNEQFF.

The chain is built from TRBV6-5 and TRBJ1-2; the D is unclear. Germline CDR1 is MNHEY and CDR2 is SVGAGI. This CDR3 contains 13 residues. Trimming removed 7 bases at V and 1 base at J, with 10 bases between. The CDR3 nucleotides are TGTGCCAGCATGGCGGGCGGTAACTATGGCTACACCTTC. It encodes CASMAGGNYGYTF.

The chain uses TRBV18 and TRBJ1-4, with D possibly matching TRBD1 (6 bases). Per the germline V gene, CDR1 is KGHSH and CDR2 is LQKENI. Trimming removed 5 bases from V and 8 bases from J, with 15 bases in between. The CDR3 sequence is 14 residues long. The CDR3: CASSSRDTGEKLFF. DNA for the CDR3: TGTGCCAGCTCATCCCGGGACACTGGCGAAAAACTGTTTTTT.

The V call is TRBV11-2, the J call TRBJ2-6; 8 nucleotides align to TRBD2. The CDR3 contains 18 residues. J lost 2 bases, V lost 0 bases, and 6 bases had no gene match. In germline, CDR1 is SGHAT, CDR2 FQNNGV. CDR3 region: CASSLDWTSNPGANVLTF. The CDR3 coding sequence is TGTGCCAGCAGCTTAGACTGGACTAGCAATCCTGGGGCCAACGTCCTGACTTTC. Full variable domain (remainder filled in from reference TRBV11-2 and TRBJ2-6): EAGVAQSPRYKIIEKRQSVAFWCNPISGHATLYWYQQILGQGPKLLIQFQNNGVVDDSQLPKDRFSAERLKGVDSTLKIQPAKLEDSAVYLCASSLDWTSNPGANVLTFGAGSRLTVL.

With respect to this clone: Other DNA sequences within the sample encode an identical CDR3. The chain joins TRBV12-3 or TRBV12-4 to TRBJ2-1; possibly TRBD1 for D (7 bases). This CDR3 spans 13 amino acids. V dropped 6 bases and J dropped 3 bases, with 9 bases sitting between them. The chain's CDR3 is CASRRDSYNEQFF. DNA of the CDR3: TGTGCCAGCAGGCGGGACAGCTACAATGAGCAGTTCTTC.

This rearrangement joins TRBV15 to TRBJ1-1; 8 positions agree with TRBD1. The trim removed 5 bases at V and 5 bases at J, leaving 10 bases unmatched. Per the germline V gene, CDR1 is LNHNV and CDR2 is YYDKDF (reference sequence). The CDR3 extends over 15 amino acids. The CDR3 reads CATSRSGGQGTEAFF. The CDR3 region has the DNA TGTGCCACCAGCCGTTCAGGGGGCCAAGGGACTGAAGCTTTCTTT.

V usage is TRBV9 and J usage is TRBJ2-2, with 12 bases matching TRBD2. With 1 base clipped from V and 5 bases from J, the junction kept 3 bases outside the gene matches. The CDR3 extends over 16 amino acids. Per germline, CDR1 SGDLS and CDR2 YYNGEE. The CDR3 protein is CASSVTGTSGTGELFF. The CDR3 nucleotides are TGTGCCAGCAGCGTAACCGGGACTAGCGGGACCGGGGAGCTGTTTTTT.

V usage is TRBV5-4 and J usage is TRBJ2-7; 13 bases align to TRBD2. The germline V gene has CDR1 SGHNT and CDR2 YYREEE (reference sequence). This CDR3 contains 16 residues. The V and J ends lost 3 bases and 9 bases, in that order; junction bases with no gene match: 12. The CDR3 loop reads CASSSGGTSGTIVQYF. The CDR3 DNA follows: TGTGCCAGCAGCTCGGGAGGGACTAGCGGGACTATAGTGCAGTACTTC.

Note on this clone: Other DNA variants within this sample encode the same CDR3. V usage is TRBV11-3 and J usage is TRBJ2-1; D might be TRBD1 (5 bases). Trimming stripped 1 base from V and 4 bases from J, with 8 bases between. Germline loops: CDR1 SGHNT, CDR2 YENEEA. CDR3 size: 14 residues. The CDR3 sequence: CASSLGGSYNEQFF. The CDR3 nucleotides read TGTGCCAGCAGCTTAGGGGGCTCATACAATGAGCAGTTCTTC. Combining the CDR3 with reference TRBV11-3 and TRBJ2-1 gives the whole variable domain EAGVVQSPRYKIIEKKQPVAFWCNPISGHNTLYWYLQNLGQGPELLIRYENEEAVDDSQLPKDRFSAERLKGVDSTLKIQPAELGDSAVYLCASSLGGSYNEQFFGPGTRLTVL.

The chain has TRBV27 and TRBJ1-3; 8 nucleotides agree with TRBD1. Germline V gene data show CDR1 as MNHEY and CDR2 as SMNVEV (reference sequence). This CDR3 has 16 residues. With V trimmed by 3 bases and J by 1 base, 5 bases remained unmatched. CDR3 bases: TGTGCCAGCAGTTTCTCATACAGGGGGTCTGGAAACACCATATATTTT. Residues: CASSFSYRGSGNTIYF.

The genes are TRBV5-5 and TRBJ1-6; 8 bases line up with TRBD1. The CDR3 contains 18 residues. CDR1 SGHKS and CDR2 YYEKEE come from the germline V gene (reference sequence). The junction had 10 bases not matched to a gene; V was cut back by 5 bases and J by 0 bases. The CDR3 sequence is CASSDGQGAHSYNSPLHF. DNA of the CDR3: TGTGCCAGCAGTGACGGACAGGGCGCACACTCCTATAATTCACCCCTCCACTTT.

The V and J genes are TRBV7-9 and TRBJ2-7; TRBD2 agrees at 9 bases. Trimming cost V 5 bases and J 3 bases; bases outside gene matches: 11. Per the germline V gene, CDR1 is SEHNR and CDR2 is FQNEAQ (reference sequence). The CDR3 has 16 amino acids. The CDR3: CASSPSGDGRYYEQYF. CDR3 bases: TGTGCCAGCAGCCCTAGCGGGGACGGAAGATACTACGAGCAGTACTTC.

This chain links TRBV29-1 with TRBJ1-4, with D uncertain. The CDR3 runs 14 residues. Trimming stripped 6 bases from V and 0 bases from J, with 11 bases between. Per germline, CDR1 SQVTM and CDR2 ANQGSEA. The CDR3 spells CSVAVVATNEKLFF. CDR3 nucleotide sequence: TGCAGCGTGGCCGTTGTCGCAACTAATGAAAAACTGTTTTTT.

V is TRBV5-1 and J is TRBJ2-5; D call uncertain. The CDR3 loop spans 16 amino acids. Germline V gives CDR1 SGHRS, CDR2 YFSETQ. V was trimmed by 0 bases and J by 5 bases, leaving 17 bases between them. The DNA for the CDR3 is TGCGCCAGCAGCTTGGTGGGTCCTCGGGTCACGGAGACCCAGTACTTC. The encoded protein is CASSLVGPRVTETQYF.